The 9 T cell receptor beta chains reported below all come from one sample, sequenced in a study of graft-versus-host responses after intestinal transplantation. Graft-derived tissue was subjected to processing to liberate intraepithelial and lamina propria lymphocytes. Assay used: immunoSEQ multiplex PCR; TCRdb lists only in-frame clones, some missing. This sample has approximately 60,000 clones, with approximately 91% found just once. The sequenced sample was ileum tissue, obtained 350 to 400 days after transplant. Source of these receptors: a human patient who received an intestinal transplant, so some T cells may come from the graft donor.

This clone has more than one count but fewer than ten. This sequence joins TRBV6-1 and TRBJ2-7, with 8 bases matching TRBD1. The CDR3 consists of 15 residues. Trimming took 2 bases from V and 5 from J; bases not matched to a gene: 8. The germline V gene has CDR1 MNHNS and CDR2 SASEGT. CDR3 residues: CASSEMRQGINEQYF. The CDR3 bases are TGTGCCAGCAGTGAAATGCGACAGGGGATAAACGAGCAGTACTTC.

CDR3 region: CASSIGTGAYEQYF. CDR3 bases: TGTGCCAGTAGTATCGGGACAGGGGCCTACGAGCAGTACTTC. This chain links TRBV19 with TRBJ2-7, with 10 bases fitting TRBD1. Germline V gene sequence: CDR1 LNHDA, CDR2 SQIVND (reference sequence). Losses at the gene ends were 3 bases for V and 2 bases for J; bases not matched to a gene: 1. The CDR3 loop spans 14 amino acids.

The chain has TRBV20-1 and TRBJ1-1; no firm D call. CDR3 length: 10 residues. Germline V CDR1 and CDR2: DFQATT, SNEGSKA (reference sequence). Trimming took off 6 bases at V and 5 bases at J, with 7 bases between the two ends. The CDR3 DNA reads TGCAGTGCCGATGGTACTGAAGCTTTCTTT. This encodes CSADGTEAFF.

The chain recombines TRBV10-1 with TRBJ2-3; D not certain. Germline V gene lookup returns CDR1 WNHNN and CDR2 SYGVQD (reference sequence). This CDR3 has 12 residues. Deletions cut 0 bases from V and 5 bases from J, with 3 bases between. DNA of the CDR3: TGCGCCAGCAGTGAGTCGGGAGATACGCAGTATTTT. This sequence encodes CASSESGDTQYF.

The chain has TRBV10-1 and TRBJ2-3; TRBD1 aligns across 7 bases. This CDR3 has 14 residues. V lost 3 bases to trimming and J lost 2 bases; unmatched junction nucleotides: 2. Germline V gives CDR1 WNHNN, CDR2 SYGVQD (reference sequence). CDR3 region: CASSDRGYTDTQYF. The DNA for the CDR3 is TGCGCCAGCAGTGACAGGGGGTACACAGATACGCAGTATTTT.

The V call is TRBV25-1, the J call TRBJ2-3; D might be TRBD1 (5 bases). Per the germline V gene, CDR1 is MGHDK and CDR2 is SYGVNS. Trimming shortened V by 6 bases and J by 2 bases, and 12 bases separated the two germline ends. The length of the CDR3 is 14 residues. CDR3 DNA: TGTGCCAGCAGACCTCCGACAGTCACAGATACGCAGTATTTT. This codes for CASRPPTVTDTQYF.

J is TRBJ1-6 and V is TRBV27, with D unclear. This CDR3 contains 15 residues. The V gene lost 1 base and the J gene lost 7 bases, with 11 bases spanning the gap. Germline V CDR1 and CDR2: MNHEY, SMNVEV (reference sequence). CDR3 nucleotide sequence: TGTGCCAGCAGTTTATGGGGTGTACGCAATTCACCCCTCCACTTT. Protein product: CASSLWGVRNSPLHF.

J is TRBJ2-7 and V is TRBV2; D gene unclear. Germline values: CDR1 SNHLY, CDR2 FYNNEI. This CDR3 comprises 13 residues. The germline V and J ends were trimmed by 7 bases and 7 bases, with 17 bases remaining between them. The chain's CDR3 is CASNGGGVGEQYF. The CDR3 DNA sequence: TGTGCCAGCAACGGCGGTGGTGTGGGGGAGCAGTACTTC.

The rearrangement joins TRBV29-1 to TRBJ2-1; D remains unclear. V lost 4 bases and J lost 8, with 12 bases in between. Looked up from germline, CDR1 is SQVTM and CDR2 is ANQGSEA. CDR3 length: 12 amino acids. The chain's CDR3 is CSVGWEADEQFF. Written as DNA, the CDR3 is TGCAGCGTTGGATGGGAAGCCGATGAGCAGTTCTTC.